This T cell receptor (beta chain) derives from a study of blood T cell repertoires in COVID-19 (dated by TCRdb to 2018 to 2021). Regarding the complete study: Samples covering the acute and convalescent phases of COVID-19 were provided by collaborators in the United States, Italy and Spain. The prospective study material was composed of cDNA or gDNA derived from T cells, B-cell-depleted T cells, or PBMCs. Subjects who had been exposed to COVID-19, were actively infected with it, or had recovered from it provided the deeply sampled blood TCRbeta repertoires that made up the dataset. A freely available public database, intended as a resource for researchers studying the immune response to SARS-CoV-2, is where the repertoires were released. Samples came from the ongoing ImmuneRACE study (first 160 participants) plus 1,254 subjects from 6 global collaborators. Sample metadata almost always included a de-identified subject ID, COVID-19 status, age in years and sex. HLA class I and class II types, where available, came from metadata supplied by the sample provider rather than from assay-based typing.

V is pared back by 1 base and J by 0 bases, with 13 bases lying between the germline termini. The germline V gene (reference sequence) gives CDR1 as SGHKS and CDR2 as YYEKEE. The CDR3 spans 16 residues, from the cysteine through the phenylalanine. The retained sequence is limited to the CDR3, 48 bases, with the frame set at the first base. Overall study results and their limits: Clinical and demographic metadata were provided uncurated, with the amount varying by source and participant.

TCRbeta CDR3 regions were amplified from genomic DNA using the immunoSEQ Assay, a bias-controlled multiplex PCR. From the authors' description of their analysis: The number of nucleated cells in each sample was estimated by amplification of reference gene primers within the assay. Sequence reads were collapsed and filtered to measure the absolute abundance of every unique TCRbeta CDR3 rearrangement. Productive Simpson clonality was computed per sample as the square root of Simpson's diversity index over productive rearrangements. This immuneACCESS table, as held by TCRdb, lists in-frame sequences with V and J called but not all clones. Of the missing ones, under half trace to an unresolved V gene in checked studies; the others have no known cause. V, J and clone size were drawn from that table, and D and trimming were deduced from the DNA. The sample records approximately 97,000 clones, 78% of which are singletons. The ten top clones hold around 9.6% of the sample.

Whole blood was collected in K2EDTA tubes by collaborating institutions according to the institutions' own protocols. For TCRbeta analysis, collaborators shipped samples in one of three forms: frozen whole blood, isolated PBMCs, or DNA extracted from either of those sample types. On this clone itself: Its antigen specificity is not known. One base away there is no much larger clone; base qualities are not given.

This TCR came from a man in his sixties with active or convalescent COVID-19. Specimen: peripheral blood. Rearrangement joined TRBV5-5 to TRBJ1-1, with no D gene named confidently. The CDR3 corresponds to CASSLRAGGMNTEAFF. The DNA sequence is given as TGTGCCAGCAGCTTGAGGGCGGGTGGGATGAACACTGAAGCTTTCTTT.